The 24 T cell receptor beta chains in this list originate from one sample, sequenced in a study of CXCR3-negative and CXCR3-positive naive CD8 T cells. Study results and limitations: Higher TRB CDR3 hydrophobicity marked CXCR3-positive naive cells relative to CXCR3-negative naive cells.

Their target antigens are unknown. The authors prepared UMI-labeled TRB cDNA libraries by 5' RACE. For each CDR3 protein, TCRdb gives one entry from its re-call of the 5' RACE reads, without DNA. The listing records 85,000 to 120,000 distinct CDR3 sequences. Material: naive CXCR3+ CD8+ T cells from blood. Stated subset: CD45RO-CCR7+CD27+CD95- naive CD8+ T cells expressing CXCR3 (TNR3+). The receptor set was obtained from a human donor in good health. Some clones in this sample may be carry-over from other donors' samples.

The V call is TRBV29-1, the J call TRBJ1-2; TCRdb's D call, TRBD1, is unchecked because there is no DNA. The CDR3 is 12 residues long. Germline CDR1 is SQVTM and CDR2 is ANQGSEA. CDR3 amino acids: CSVVTGDYGYTF.

This chain uses TRBV9 with TRBJ2-1; TCRdb's D call, TRBD1, is unchecked because there is no DNA. Germline loops: CDR1 SGDLS, CDR2 YYNGEE. This CDR3 region has 12 residues. CDR3 loop: CASSPPVGEQFF.

The chain links TRBV12-3 or TRBV12-4 to TRBJ2-1. The CDR3 spans 13 residues. The CDR3 protein is CASSFSDFDEQFF.

J is TRBJ2-7 and V is TRBV4-3; checking the TCRdb D call of TRBD1 is not possible without DNA. This CDR3 comprises 15 residues. CDR1 is LGHNA, CDR2 YSLEER, per germline. This CDR3 reads CASHTGGRGPYEQYF.

The chain links TRBV7-9 to TRBJ2-7; TCRdb picks TRBD1, but there is no DNA to check that call. The length of the CDR3 is 14 residues. Germline V gene data show CDR1 as SEHNR and CDR2 as FQNEAQ (reference sequence). This CDR3 reads CASSSQGGPYEQYF.

The chain uses TRBV5-1 and TRBJ2-7; TCRdb's D gene call, TRBD2, goes unchecked for lack of DNA. The CDR3 totals 12 residues. Germline lookup yields CDR1 SGHRS and CDR2 YFSETQ. CDR3 residues: CASMGGPREQYF.

The genes are TRBV2 and TRBJ1-1. This CDR3 region has 11 residues. Germline CDR1 and CDR2: SNHLY and FYNNEI. CDR3 protein: CASRMVTEAFF.

The rearrangement joins TRBV2 to TRBJ2-1. Germline V gene lookup returns CDR1 SNHLY and CDR2 FYNNEI. CDR3 size: 13 residues. CDR3 sequence: CASSGGTLVEQFF. The full variable domain, rest sourced from reference TRBV2 and TRBJ2-1, is EPEVTQTPSHQVTQMGQEVILRCVPISNHLYFYWYRQILGQKVEFLVSFYNNEISEKSEIFDDQFSVERPDGSNFTLKIRSTKLEDSAMYFCASSGGTLVEQFFGPGTRLTVL.

V usage is TRBV14 and J usage is TRBJ1-1. Germline values: CDR1 SGHDN, CDR2 FVKESK. The CDR3 totals 14 residues. The CDR3 sequence is CASSQDYGNTEAFF.

The chain recombines TRBV7-7 with TRBJ2-1; TCRdb returns TRBD2, unconfirmable since there is no DNA. The CDR3 runs 15 residues. Germline assignment: CDR1 SSHAT and CDR2 FNYEAQ (reference sequence). The CDR3 sequence: CASSPPGSNYNEQFF.

The chain combines TRBV20-1 with TRBJ2-7. Germline V gives CDR1 DFQATT, CDR2 SNEGSKA (reference sequence). The CDR3 has 15 residues. The CDR3 sequence is CSARDLLASSYEQYF.

This chain joins TRBV28 and TRBJ1-1; TCRdb outputs TRBD1, but without DNA this stays unchecked. Germline assignment: CDR1 MDHEN and CDR2 SYDVKM. The CDR3 is 15 residues long. CDR3: CASSLERGMNTEAFF.

The CDR3 sequence: CSVLRRDSGNTIYF. The chain carries TRBV29-1 and TRBJ1-3. The CDR3 totals 14 residues. CDR1 and CDR2 (germline): SQVTM, ANQGSEA.

The chain is built from TRBV29-1 and TRBJ2-3; TCRdb's D gene call, TRBD2, goes unchecked for lack of DNA. The germline CDR1 and CDR2 sequences are SQVTM and ANQGSEA. This CDR3 comprises 15 residues. CDR3 amino acids: CSVASGTREPDTQYF.

J is TRBJ2-7 and V is TRBV5-1; TCRdb's D call, TRBD1, is unchecked because there is no DNA. The CDR3 consists of 17 residues. From germline, CDR1 is SGHRS and CDR2 YFSETQ. The CDR3 protein is CASSPKVYRDSYYEQYF.

The chain is built from TRBV12-3 or TRBV12-4 and TRBJ2-1; TCRdb lists TRBD1, though no DNA is available to test this call. CDR3 length: 15 residues. The CDR3: CASSTPMGTFNEQFF.

This chain links TRBV4-2 with TRBJ1-1; TCRdb returns TRBD1, unconfirmable since there is no DNA. CDR1 is LGHNA, CDR2 YNFKEQ, per germline. The CDR3 is 13 residues long. The CDR3 sequence is CASKFEGGTEAFF.

The rearrangement joins TRBV4-2 to TRBJ1-4; TCRdb names TRBD1, which stays unverified in the absence of DNA. CDR1 is LGHNA and CDR2 is YNFKEQ in the germline V gene. The CDR3 extends over 16 amino acids. CDR3 residues: CASSQVRGDTNEKLFF.

The chain is built from TRBV29-1 and TRBJ2-7; TCRdb's assignment of TRBD2 cannot be checked, as there is no DNA. The CDR3 extends over 11 amino acids. Germline V gene sequence: CDR1 SQVTM, CDR2 ANQGSEA. The CDR3 sequence: CSVREIGEQYF.

The gene calls are TRBV20-1 and TRBJ2-1; the TRBD2 assignment by TCRdb is unverifiable without DNA. Germline-derived CDR1 and CDR2 are DFQATT and SNEGSKA (reference sequence). CDR3 length equals 19 residues. CDR3 in amino acids: CSASPILPGASGDYNEQFF.

The chain employs TRBV29-1 and TRBJ1-1; TCRdb indicates TRBD1, and absent DNA this call remains unverified. Germline V gene sequence: CDR1 SQVTM, CDR2 ANQGSEA. CDR3 length: 14 amino acids. The chain's CDR3 is CSVTGTGLETEAFF.

The gene calls are TRBV18 and TRBJ2-1; TCRdb designates TRBD2, a call that cannot be tested without DNA. The CDR3 runs 19 residues. Germline CDR1 and CDR2: KGHSH and LQKENI. The CDR3: CASSPLSPTSGRSLGEQFF.

The CDR3 loop is CASSLGSFQAGYEQYF. The chain has TRBV27 and TRBJ2-7; TCRdb calls TRBD2, which cannot be checked without DNA. The CDR3 sequence is 16 residues long. Germline V lookup: CDR1 MNHEY, CDR2 SMNVEV (reference sequence).

CDR3 region: CATSRGQGTLYEQFF. The chain links TRBV15 to TRBJ2-1; TCRdb's D gene call, TRBD1, goes unchecked for lack of DNA. Germline CDR1 and CDR2: LNHNV and YYDKDF (reference sequence). This CDR3 contains 15 residues.